These 16 T cell receptor beta chains share one sample of origin, sequenced in a study of blood T cells in healthy people across ages. A second PCR, run for about 6 to 11 cycles, used a sample-barcoded 5' primer plus a J-beta primer mix. TCRdb analysed the 5' RACE reads with MiXCR anew, one entry per CDR3 protein. The sample lists nearly 1 million distinct CDR3 sequences; approximately 50% were seen once. What was sequenced was blood. These receptors were taken from a woman in her sixties or seventies in good health.

This chain connects TRBV4-1 to TRBJ2-3, with 11 nucleotides matching TRBD1. The J segment lost 3 bases and the V segment lost 2 bases, leaving 10 bases of the junction unmatched. The CDR3 has 18 residues. Germline lookup yields CDR1 MGHRA and CDR2 YSYEKL. In nucleotides, the CDR3 is TGCGCCAGCAGCCAAATGGGACAGGGGGATGCCAGTACAGATACGCAGTATTTT. As protein: CASSQMGQGDASTDTQYF.

This clonotype turned up a few times. This chain joins TRBV5-1 and TRBJ2-3, with no clear D. CDR1 SGHRS and CDR2 YFSETQ come from the germline V gene. V was trimmed by 2 bases and J by 2 bases, leaving 12 bases between them. The CDR3 has 15 amino acids. CDR3 in DNA: TGCGCCAGCAGCTTAGGAACTCCCAACACAGATACGCAGTATTTT. This codes for CASSLGTPNTDTQYF. The whole variable domain, remainder taken from reference TRBV5-1 and TRBJ2-3, is KAGVTQTPRYLIKTRGQQVTLSCSPISGHRSVSWYQQTPGQGLQFLFEYFSETQRNKGNFPGRFSGRQFSNSRSEMNVSTLELGDSALYLCASSLGTPNTDTQYFGPGTRLTVL.

This clonotype turned up a few times. V is TRBV20-1 and J is TRBJ2-7, with a weak D call TRBD1 (5 bases). Germline V gene sequence: CDR1 DFQATT, CDR2 SNEGSKA (reference sequence). The CDR3 extends over 13 amino acids. Trimming took off 6 bases at V and 2 bases at J, with 14 bases between the two ends. The CDR3 sequence is CSALRQTAYEQYF. As DNA, the CDR3 is TGCAGTGCCCTAAGACAGACAGCCTACGAGCAGTACTTC.

The sample holds a few counts of this clonotype. The V gene is TRBV7-9, the J gene TRBJ2-7; 8 bases match TRBD2. The germline V gene encodes CDR1 SEHNR and CDR2 FQNEAQ (reference sequence). After removal of 1 base from V and 5 bases from J, the junction contained 7 bases not matched to a gene. The CDR3 is 15 residues long. The CDR3 coding sequence is TGTGCCAGCAGCTTAGTGAGCGGGAGAATGCACGAGCAGTACTTC. It translates to CASSLVSGRMHEQYF.

V usage is TRBV9 and J usage is TRBJ2-5, with unresolved D. Germline CDR1 is SGDLS and CDR2 is YYNGEE. With 0 bases removed from V and 0 bases from J, the gap between germline ends came to 6 bases. This CDR3 contains 14 residues. CDR3 nucleotide sequence: TGTGCCAGCAGCGTAGGACCGTACCAAGAGACCCAGTACTTC. Amino acids: CASSVGPYQETQYF.

This clonotype was seen just once. V usage is TRBV11-3 and J usage is TRBJ2-5; D is possibly TRBD1 or TRBD2 (5 bases each). CDR1 is SGHNT, CDR2 YENEEA, per germline. The CDR3 has 17 amino acids. Trimming removed 5 bases from V and 5 bases from J, with 24 bases in between. Here the CDR3 DNA reads TGTGCCAGCAGCCTTCGAACAGGAGGCAGGGCCCTCGAGACCCAGTACTTC. It is translated as CASSLRTGGRALETQYF.

The chain carries TRBV5-1 and TRBJ2-7; the match to TRBD2 covers 9 bases. The V and J ends lost 5 bases and 3 bases, in that order; junction bases with no gene match: 9. The germline V gene has CDR1 SGHRS and CDR2 YFSETQ. The CDR3 has 15 residues. CDR3 DNA sequence: TGCGCCAGCAGGGTTGGGATAGCGGGAGACTACGAGCAGTACTTC. Its protein product is CASRVGIAGDYEQYF.

The chain employs TRBV5-6 and TRBJ2-7, with a weak D call TRBD2 (5 bases). With 5 bases removed from V and 2 bases from J, the gap between germline ends came to 17 bases. The CDR3 has 15 amino acids. The germline CDR1 and CDR2 sequences are SGHDT and YYEEEE. CDR3 bases: TGTGCCAGCAGGAAGAGGGTCACCGCAACCTACGAGCAGTACTTC. This gives the protein CASRKRVTATYEQYF.

The genes are TRBV7-9 and TRBJ2-7, with TRBD1 matching over 8 bases. The CDR3 extends over 16 amino acids. Germline CDR1 reads SEHNR; CDR2 reads FQNEAQ (reference sequence). The V segment lost 2 bases and the J segment 2 bases; nucleotides outside the gene matches: 8. The chain's CDR3 is CASSLSAGGSTYEQYF. The CDR3 DNA reads TGTGCCAGCAGCTTATCGGCAGGGGGCTCAACCTACGAGCAGTACTTC. Combining the CDR3 with reference TRBV7-9 and TRBJ2-7 gives the whole variable domain DTGVSQNPRHKITKRGQNVTFRCDPISEHNRLYWYRQTLGQGPEFLTYFQNEAQLEKSRLLSDRFSAERPKGSFSTLEIQRTEQGDSAMYLCASSLSAGGSTYEQYFGPGTRLTVT.

The chain employs TRBV20-1 and TRBJ2-5; 9 bases map to TRBD2. Looked up from germline, CDR1 is DFQATT and CDR2 is SNEGSKA (reference sequence). Trimming cost V 5 bases and J 0 bases; bases outside gene matches: 7. This CDR3 is built from 15 residues. The CDR3 DNA sequence: TGCAGTGCTCGCTCGCTAGCGGGAAACCAAGAGACCCAGTACTTC. It yields the protein CSARSLAGNQETQYF.

CDR3 DNA: TGTGCCAGCAGCTTAAGTCTAGCGCCACAAGAGACCCAGTACTTC. Its translation is CASSLSLAPQETQYF. The V and J genes are TRBV7-3 and TRBJ2-5; D may be TRBD2 (6 bases). The CDR3 has 15 amino acids. Trimming took 1 base from V and 2 from J, leaving 11 bases between them. Germline CDR1 reads SGHTA; CDR2 reads FQGTGA.

The chain carries TRBV7-2 and TRBJ2-3; 14 bases match TRBD2. The germline V gene encodes CDR1 SGHTA and CDR2 FQGNSA. J lost 2 bases, V lost 4 bases, and 11 bases had no gene match. The CDR3 has 19 residues. CDR3 coding DNA: TGTGCCAGCAGCTCTTTTTCCGGGACTAGCGGGAGTGTCACAGATACGCAGTATTTT. It codes for CASSSFSGTSGSVTDTQYF.

This clonotype came up a few times. Here the CDR3 reads CASSLWSGTSTDTQYF. CDR3 nucleotides: TGCGCCAGCAGCTTGTGGAGCGGGACTAGCACAGATACGCAGTATTTT. The chain is built from TRBV5-1 and TRBJ2-3; 7 bases agree with TRBD2. Unmatched junction bases numbered 5, after V lost 1 base and J lost 0 bases. CDR3 size: 16 residues. Germline V gene lookup returns CDR1 SGHRS and CDR2 YFSETQ.

V gene TRBV29-1 combines with J gene TRBJ2-7; the match to TRBD2 covers 11 bases. Germline V gene lookup returns CDR1 SQVTM and CDR2 ANQGSEA. J lost 7 bases, V lost 7 bases, and 12 bases had no gene match. The CDR3 consists of 14 residues. Here the CDR3 DNA reads TGCAGCGCTGCGACACTAGCGGGAGCAGGGGAGCAGTACTTC. Translating gives CSAATLAGAGEQYF.

About this clonotype: The junction does not match germline at one end; this may be a read error. The CDR3 spells CATDESGTGTQYF. In DNA form, the CDR3 reads TGTGCCACCGACGAAAGCGGCACAGGTACGCAGTATTTT. J is TRBJ2-3 and V is TRBV28, with D possibly called TRBD1 or TRBD2 (5 bases each). This CDR3 contains 13 residues. Germline V gene data show CDR1 as MDHEN and CDR2 as SYDVKM. The variable domain in full, completed from reference TRBV28 and TRBJ2-3, reads DVKVTQSSRYLVKRTGEKVFLECVQDMDHENMFWYRQDPGLGLRLIYFSYDVKMKEKGDIPEGYSVSREKKERFSLILESASTNQTSMYLCATDESGTGTQYFGPGTRLTVL.

The chain uses TRBV9 and TRBJ2-3; the D gene is possibly TRBD1 (5 bases). There are 13 residues in the CDR3. CDR1 is SGDLS and CDR2 is YYNGEE in the germline V gene. V lost 3 bases and J lost 9, with 14 bases in between. CDR3 DNA sequence: TGTGCCAGCAGCGGGGGCAGCAGAGCAACGCAGTATTTT. Protein product: CASSGGSRATQYF.